This TCR beta chain came from a study of identifying expanded T cells in peripheral blood. The study, taken as a whole, reports: Clone count variance between roughly 2-week samples rose with total template count. Over about two and four weeks, about 16 and 20 clones changed, versus around 1.1 between replicates.

The ends were cut back, 5 bases at V and 1 base at J, with 8 bases in the middle. Germline V lookup: CDR1 LNHDA, CDR2 SQIVND (reference sequence). This CDR3 comprises 13 residues. Here immunoSEQ multiplex PCR was the method, and the copy in TCRdb shows in-frame clones only, minus some. Counted here are approximately 58,000 clones, more than 70% occurring once; the ten biggest clones make up around 3.5%. Healthy donors had no documented immune events, such as infections, while sampled. A remark on this clone: Antigen unknown.

This chain uses TRBV19 with TRBJ1-1; a possible D gene is TRBD1 (5 bases). The TCR sequence derives from a person between 18 and 70 years old in good health. Sequencing input: blood. The CDR3 bases are TGTGCCAGTAGTTACAGGCCGAACACTGAAGCTTTCTTT. Amino acids: CASSYRPNTEAFF. The full variable domain, in which reference TRBV19 and TRBJ1-1 provide the parts outside the CDR3, is DGGITQSPKYLFRKEGQNVTLSCEQNLNHDAMYWYRQDPGQGLRLIYYSQIVNDFQKGDIAEGYSVSREKKESFPLTVTSAQKNPTAFYLCASSYRPNTEAFFGQGTRLTVV.